The 20 T cell receptor beta chains listed next were all sequenced from one sample in a study of blood T cell repertoires in COVID-19. Sequencing used immunoSEQ multiplex PCR; TCRdb keeps in-frame clones, though not all of them. The sample carries roughly 94,000 clones, 65% to 90% recorded once. Sequenced: peripheral blood. All receptors derive from a man between 60 and 75 years old with acute or convalescent COVID-19.

The chain employs TRBV4-1 and TRBJ1-2; D not resolved. CDR1 and CDR2 (germline): MGHRA, YSYEKL. The germline V and J ends were trimmed by 0 bases and 4 bases, with 12 bases remaining between them. This CDR3 region has 15 residues. CDR3 region: CASSQDRISSYGYTF. Here the CDR3 DNA reads TGCGCCAGCAGCCAAGACAGGATTTCCTCCTATGGCTACACCTTC.

The chain employs TRBV19 and TRBJ1-1, with D perhaps TRBD1 (6 bases). V lost 3 bases, J lost 3 bases, and 20 bases lay in between. The CDR3 length is 17 residues. CDR1 and CDR2 (germline): LNHDA, SQIVND (reference sequence). The CDR3 reads CASSILSPGQRDTEAFF. CDR3 bases: TGTGCCAGTAGTATCTTATCACCGGGACAAAGAGACACTGAAGCTTTCTTT.

The chain uses TRBV14 and TRBJ1-3, with a weak D call TRBD1 (6 bases). CDR1 is SGHDN, CDR2 FVKESK, per germline. The CDR3 has 15 amino acids. Trimming cost V 4 bases and J 0 bases, with 10 bases left between them. In DNA, the CDR3 is TGTGCCAGCAGCCCAGACAGGAACTCTGGAAACACCATATATTTT. This translates into CASSPDRNSGNTIYF. The variable domain in full, completed from reference TRBV14 and TRBJ1-3, reads EAGVTQFPSHSVIEKGQTVTLRCDPISGHDNLYWYRRVMGKEIKFLLHFVKESKQDESGMPNNRFLAERTGGTYSTLKVQPAELEDSGVYFCASSPDRNSGNTIYFGEGSWLTVV.

This sequence joins TRBV4-3 and TRBJ1-1; D call uncertain. The CDR3 is made up of 15 amino acids. The V gene's germline CDR1 is LGHNA and CDR2 YSLEER. The V and J ends lost 0 bases and 5 bases respectively, with 13 bases between them. CDR3 in DNA: TGCGCCAGCAGCCAAGATAGGTGGGCTGGAACTGAAGCTTTCTTT. It translates to CASSQDRWAGTEAFF.

V gene TRBV5-1 combines with J gene TRBJ1-1; TRBD1 matches 11 bases. Trimming removed 4 bases from V and 5 bases from J; junction bases left unmatched: 1. Looked up from germline, CDR1 is SGHRS and CDR2 is YFSETQ. The CDR3 is 13 residues long. CDR3 nucleotides: TGCGCCAGCAGCCGGGACAGGGGGACTGAAGCTTTCTTT. This encodes CASSRDRGTEAFF.

This rearrangement joins TRBV5-6 to TRBJ2-1; D might be TRBD1 (6 bases). CDR3 length equals 16 residues. Germline assignment: CDR1 SGHDT and CDR2 YYEEEE. V was pared by 2 bases and J by 1 base, with 13 bases between. CDR3 DNA: TGTGCCAGCAGCTTCCTGGGGGCGAGGTCCTACAATGAGCAGTTCTTC. Its translation is CASSFLGARSYNEQFF.

This chain connects TRBV6-2 or TRBV6-3 to TRBJ1-1; TRBD1 might be the D (6 bases). The V gene's germline CDR1 is MNHEY and CDR2 SVGEGT. V was clipped by 6 bases and J by 1 base, with 15 bases between them. CDR3 length: 15 amino acids. In nucleotides, the CDR3 is TGTGCCAGCAGCCTCGGACAGACTTGGAACACTGAAGCTTTCTTT. It is translated as CASSLGQTWNTEAFF.

This clone was counted a few times. The CDR3 DNA is TGTGCCAGCAGTCGGAGACCACACGAGACCCAGTACTTC. It is translated as CASSRRPHETQYF. The gene calls are TRBV27 and TRBJ2-5; D is unclear. The CDR3 spans 13 residues. The germline gives CDR1 MNHEY, CDR2 SMNVEV (reference sequence). Trimming took 5 bases from V and 5 from J, leaving 12 bases between them.

V usage is TRBV7-2 and J usage is TRBJ1-5; D perhaps matches TRBD1 (6 bases). The CDR3 has 13 amino acids. Germline CDR1 SGHTA, CDR2 FQGNSA. Deletions cut 5 bases from V and 6 bases from J, with 11 bases between. The CDR3 DNA sequence: TGTGCCAGCAGCCCCCAGACAGGTCAGCCCCAGCATTTT. It encodes CASSPQTGQPQHF.

The CDR3 sequence: CASGDRGPEKLFF. The CDR3 DNA follows: TGTGCCAGTGGGGACAGGGGACCTGAAAAACTGTTTTTT. The chain uses TRBV19 and TRBJ1-4; 10 bases match TRBD1. Germline V CDR1 and CDR2: LNHDA, SQIVND (reference sequence). The length of the CDR3 is 13 residues. With 8 bases clipped from V and 7 bases from J, the junction kept 4 bases outside the gene matches.

The chain is built from TRBV10-1 and TRBJ2-2, with 7 bases identical to TRBD1. Germline CDR1 is WNHNN and CDR2 is SYGVQD (reference sequence). V lost 6 bases and J lost 0; bases outside the gene matches: 13. The CDR3 sequence is 18 residues long. In DNA form, the CDR3 reads TGCGCCAGCAGGATTATTGTGACGGGACAGTCGAACACCGGGGAGCTGTTTTTT. This gives the protein CASRIIVTGQSNTGELFF.

The chain employs TRBV9 and TRBJ1-6; perhaps TRBD1 as D (6 bases). This CDR3 contains 15 residues. The germline V gene encodes CDR1 SGDLS and CDR2 YYNGEE. Trimming took off 0 bases at V and 6 bases at J, with 10 bases between the two ends. CDR3 nucleotides: TGTGCCAGCAGCGTAGGTGGCAGGGGTAATTCACCCCTCCACTTT. Translation gives CASSVGGRGNSPLHF. Based on the CDR3 plus reference TRBV9 and TRBJ1-6, the full variable domain is DSGVTQTPKHLITATGQRVTLRCSPRSGDLSVYWYQQSLDQGLQFLIQYYNGEERAKGNILERFSAQQFPDLHSELNLSSLELGDSALYFCASSVGGRGNSPLHFGNGTRLTVT.

The rearrangement uses TRBV19 and TRBJ2-1, with 11 bases fitting TRBD2. Looked up from germline, CDR1 is LNHDA and CDR2 is SQIVND (reference sequence). The CDR3 consists of 18 residues. Trimming removed 4 bases from V and 7 bases from J; junction bases left unmatched: 15. The CDR3, as DNA: TGTGCCAGTAGTAATCGATTACTAGCGGGGGCAAGTCGGAATGAGCAGTTCTTC. This gives the protein CASSNRLLAGASRNEQFF.

In DNA, the CDR3 is TGTGCCAGCCGCAGTCGTGGGACAGCAAACACTGAAGCTTTCTTT. It codes for CASRSRGTANTEAFF. This rearrangement joins TRBV11-1 to TRBJ1-1; 7 bases line up with TRBD1. Losses at the gene ends were 8 bases for V and 2 bases for J; bases not matched to a gene: 11. This CDR3 has 15 residues. Per germline, CDR1 SGHAT and CDR2 FQDESV (reference sequence). Filled out from reference TRBV11-1 and TRBJ1-1, the complete variable domain reads EAEVAQSPRYKITEKSQAVAFWCDPISGHATLYWYRQILGQGPELLVQFQDESVVDDSQLPKDRFSAERLKGVDSTLKIQPAELGDSAMYLCASRSRGTANTEAFFGQGTRLTVV.

The chain is built from TRBV20-1 and TRBJ2-5; D is perhaps TRBD2 (5 bases). This CDR3 comprises 16 residues. Germline V gene sequence: CDR1 DFQATT, CDR2 SNEGSKA (reference sequence). V was shortened by 3 bases and J by 2 bases, with 19 bases between the two germline ends. Written as DNA, the CDR3 is TGCAGTGCTAGTTATCCTCGGACTCCGACGCAAGAGACCCAGTACTTC. Translating it yields CSASYPRTPTQETQYF.

The chain employs TRBV9 and TRBJ1-1; unclear D gene. V was pared by 0 bases and J by 0 bases, with 6 bases between. The CDR3 covers 14 residues. Germline CDR1 and CDR2: SGDLS and YYNGEE. The CDR3 loop reads CASSVGLMNTEAFF. The CDR3 nucleotides read TGTGCCAGCAGCGTAGGCCTAATGAACACTGAAGCTTTCTTT. Looking up the rest from reference TRBV9 and TRBJ1-1 gives the full variable domain: DSGVTQTPKHLITATGQRVTLRCSPRSGDLSVYWYQQSLDQGLQFLIQYYNGEERAKGNILERFSAQQFPDLHSELNLSSLELGDSALYFCASSVGLMNTEAFFGQGTRLTVV.

The chain combines TRBV18 with TRBJ1-2, with TRBD1 identical over 8 bases. This CDR3 contains 14 residues. CDR1 and CDR2 (germline): KGHSH, LQKENI. The junction had 7 bases not matched to a gene; V was cut back by 3 bases and J by 7 bases. Written as DNA, the CDR3 is TGTGCCAGCTCACCTTTGGACAGGGAGATTGGCTACACCTTC. The encoded protein is CASSPLDREIGYTF.

This rearrangement joins TRBV5-4 to TRBJ1-2; perhaps TRBD1 as D (6 bases). The germline V gene has CDR1 SGHNT and CDR2 YYREEE (reference sequence). V was clipped by 4 bases and J by 8 bases, with 12 bases between them. CDR3 length equals 12 residues. The CDR3 region has the DNA TGTGCCAGCAGCGAACGGACAGACGGCTACACCTTC. Amino acid sequence: CASSERTDGYTF.

The chain employs TRBV2 and TRBJ1-1, with a possible D match to TRBD1 (5 bases). The ends were cut back, 1 base at V and 5 bases at J, with 11 bases in the middle. The CDR3 has 14 amino acids. The germline CDR1 and CDR2 sequences are SNHLY and FYNNEI. This chain's CDR3 is CASSEGWGRTEAFF. CDR3 DNA: TGTGCCAGCAGTGAAGGGTGGGGCCGGACTGAAGCTTTCTTT.

This clone was seen once. The chain employs TRBV7-9 and TRBJ2-5, with 7 bases matching TRBD1. From germline, CDR1 is SEHNR and CDR2 FQNEAQ (reference sequence). The J segment lost 1 base and the V segment lost 5 bases, leaving 4 bases of the junction unmatched. The CDR3 totals 14 residues. Here the CDR3 reads CASSRDSFQETQYF. The DNA for the CDR3 is TGTGCCAGCAGCCGGGACAGCTTCCAAGAGACCCAGTACTTC.